The clone carrying this TCR beta chain was counted at least ten times. Its antigen is unidentified. These data are taken from a study of neurological immune-mediated disorders. Synthesis of cDNA was accomplished via 5'RACE employing 10-nucleotide random UMIs. Whenever a sequencing run was performed, it yielded over 190 million TCR-beta sequences from 15-18 subjects. A single record per CDR3 protein comes from TCRdb applying MiXCR to the 5' RACE reads. This table has under 90,000 distinct CDR3 sequences, under 4.5% appearing once. Trimming at V came to 0 bases and at J to 1 base, leaving 5 bases not matched to a gene. Per the germline V gene, CDR1 is ENHRY and CDR2 is SYGVKD. The CDR3 totals 16 residues. Study-level findings and limits: The multiple sclerosis repertoire cluster was not associated with any clinical or MRI feature, with the authors stating that larger cohorts are needed. The study phylogenetically grouped the repertoires of 18 of 34 multiple sclerosis patients into one related-CDR3 cluster, a possible signature.

The chain uses TRBV10-3 and TRBJ1-1; 7 bases agree with TRBD1. The clonotype was recovered from a woman between 50 and 59 years old with multiple sclerosis. The sequenced material came from PBMCs. CDR3 DNA sequence: TGTGCCATCAGTGAGTCCAGACAGGGACAGAACACTGAAGCTTTCTTT. This codes for CAISESRQGQNTEAFF.